Described below is a single T cell receptor beta chain sequence and its context. The antigen this receptor binds is unknown. Base qualities are not recorded, but no much larger clone differs from it by a single base. This sample is part of a study of shared clonotypes between healthy human individuals (TCRdb year 2020). Notes on the research overall: The cohort comprised a couple of women and three men aged 18 to 49 years. Blood TCR repertoires of about five healthy adults were deeply sequenced to estimate repertoire size and the extent of clonotype sharing between individuals. Different laboratories and diverse techniques were used to prepare libraries and sequence TCR repertoires, to increase sequencing depth and limit assay-specific biases. Between about 0.85 and 10 billion PBMCs per donor were obtained by leukapheresis.

What the authors observed across the whole study: Pairwise subsampling led to the expectation that sequencing depth would affect the degree of clonotype sharing among donors. Because the study included a small number of donors, the genetic and exposure-history diversity represented was limited. Sampling was limited to blood, and TCR repertoires in tissue likely differ from TCR repertoires in blood.

From cysteine to phenylalanine, the CDR3 is 14 amino acids long. This entry keeps only the CDR3 DNA: 42 bases, framed from base 1. The germline V gene (reference sequence) gives CDR1 as MNHNY and CDR2 as SVGAGI. V loses 4 bases of germline sequence and J loses 6 bases, and the interval between the two ends is 13 bases. The donors were healthy, HIV-negative adults with no recently reported acute infections or vaccinations. All donors were Caucasian adults living in Nashville, Tennessee, USA. For unsorted samples, about 90 million PBMCs were counted and genomic DNA was extracted with the QIAamp DNA Blood Mini kit. Blood was obtained by leukapheresis, after which PBMCs were separated by Ficoll-Histopaque density gradient centrifugation and cryopreserved in liquid nitrogen vapor phase. Using the deep immunoSEQ assay, TCR CDR3 regions were amplified from genomic DNA by multiplex PCR. Extracted genomic DNA from each cell subset was spread evenly across all wells of several immunoSEQ 96-well plates, with each plate serving as a replicate. For unsorted PBMC, each replicate PCR was loaded with about 300 ng genomic DNA, equivalent to about 30,000 T cell genomes. Ten immunoSEQ deep assay plates were used to sequence the unsorted PBMC genomic DNA. Purified libraries were measured with a Qubit 3.0 fluorometer, size-checked on a Bioanalyzer 2100, and measured again with the KAPA Library Quantification kit. A separate single-read 150-cycle Illumina NextSeq 550 flow cell was used to sequence each immunoSEQ 96-well plate. The authors' analysis ran thus. The immunoSEQ output contained only junctional sequences without quality scores, so filtering could not match that applied to full-length reads. Sequences were annotated with PyIR, a Python wrapper for IgBLAST v1.9, using IMGT germline references to assign V/J genes and CDR3. Reads were removed for weak V/J assignments (E-value above 1e-6), missing CDR3, stop codons, out-of-frame junctions, or ambiguous translated residues. V3J clonotypes were defined as sequences sharing the same inferred V gene, J gene, and CDR3 amino acid sequence. Percentage overlap between repertoires was computed as shared unique clonotypes divided by the size of the smaller repertoire. Repertoire richness was assessed with RTK rarefaction, the Chao1 estimator, and Recon v2.1 estimates of unobserved clonotypes. As stored in TCRdb, this immuneACCESS dataset retains in-frame rearrangements with V and J assigned. A fraction of the clones does not appear; measured against another copy, unresolved V genes explain less than half of the discrepancy, and the remainder lacks a known reason. V, J and clone size are taken as reported in that table, and D and trimming were inferred from the DNA itself. Counted in this sample were around 450,000 clones; 79% of them appeared once. Of the sample, approximately 13% falls within the top ten clones.

The chain couples TRBV6-6 to TRBJ1-5; 5 matching bases give a weak D call of TRBD1. The sequencing sample was made of PBMCs. The sequence was obtained from a woman aged 40 to 50 in good health. Some clones in this sample may be carry-over from other donors' samples. The CDR3 loop reads CASSLRAGTQPQHF. The bases are TGTGCCAGCAGTTTGAGGGCAGGGACTCAGCCCCAGCATTTT.